This T cell receptor (beta chain) stems from a study of T-cell memory formation after mild COVID-19. The wider study: Largely donor-specific TCR clusters were found. Study-wide findings and caveats: A second wave expanding day 15 to 37 was CD4+-biased; contracting clones were balanced. That cross-reactive memory joined was suggested by some responding clones appearing in pre-infection memory.

TCRdb re-derived calls from the 5' RACE reads in MiXCR, one entry per CDR3 protein. The sample has a few hundred thousand distinct CDR3 sequences, around 17% seen once. This CDR3 is 14 amino acids long. Trimming took off 6 bases at V and 6 bases at J, with 17 bases between the two ends. As concerns this clonotype: Its matching antigen is unknown.

The receptor was isolated from a man in his late teens or twenties who had mild COVID-19 (a few samples of this study predate the infection). Cell type and time point are not known. The source material was PBMCs or a T cell subset sorted from them (not recorded which). The rearrangement links TRBV12-3 or TRBV12-4 to TRBJ1-1; no reliable D call. The CDR3 DNA sequence: TGTGCCAGCAGCCCGTTTCGAGGGCTGGCTGAAGCTTTCTTT. Amino acid sequence: CASSPFRGLAEAFF.